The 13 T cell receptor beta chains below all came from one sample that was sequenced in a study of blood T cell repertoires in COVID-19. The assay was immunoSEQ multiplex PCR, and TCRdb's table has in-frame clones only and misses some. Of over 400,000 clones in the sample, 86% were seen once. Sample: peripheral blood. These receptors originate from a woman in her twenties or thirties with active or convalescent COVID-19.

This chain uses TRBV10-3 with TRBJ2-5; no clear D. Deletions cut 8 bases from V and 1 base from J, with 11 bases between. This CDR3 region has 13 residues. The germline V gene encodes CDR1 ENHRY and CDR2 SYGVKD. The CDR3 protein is CAIGSAGQETQYF. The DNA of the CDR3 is TGTGCCATCGGTTCGGCAGGCCAAGAGACCCAGTACTTC.

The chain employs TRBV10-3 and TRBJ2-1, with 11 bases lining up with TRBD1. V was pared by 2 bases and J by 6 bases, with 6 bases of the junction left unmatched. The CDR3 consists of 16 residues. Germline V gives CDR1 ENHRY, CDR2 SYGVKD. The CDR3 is CAISEQGQGAINEQFF. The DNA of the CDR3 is TGTGCCATCAGTGAGCAAGGACAGGGGGCTATCAATGAGCAGTTCTTC.

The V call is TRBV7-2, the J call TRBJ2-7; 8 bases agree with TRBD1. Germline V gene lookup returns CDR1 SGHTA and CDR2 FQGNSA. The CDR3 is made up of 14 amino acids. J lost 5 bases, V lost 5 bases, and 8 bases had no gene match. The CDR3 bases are TGTGCCAGCAGCCAGGACAGGGAATGGGACGAGCAGTACTTC. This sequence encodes CASSQDREWDEQYF.

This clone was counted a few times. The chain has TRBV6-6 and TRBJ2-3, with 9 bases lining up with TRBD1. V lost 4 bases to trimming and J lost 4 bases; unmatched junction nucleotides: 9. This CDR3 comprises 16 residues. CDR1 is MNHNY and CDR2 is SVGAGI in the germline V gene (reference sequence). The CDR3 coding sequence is TGTGCCAGCAGTTCATCTCATACAGGGGGCTCAGATACGCAGTATTTT. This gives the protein CASSSSHTGGSDTQYF.

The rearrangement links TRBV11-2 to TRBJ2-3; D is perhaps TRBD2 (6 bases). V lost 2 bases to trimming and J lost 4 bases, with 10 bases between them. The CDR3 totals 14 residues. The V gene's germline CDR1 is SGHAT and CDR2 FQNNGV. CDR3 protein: CASSLMDYSDTQYF. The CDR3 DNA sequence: TGTGCCAGCAGCTTAATGGACTATTCAGATACGCAGTATTTT.

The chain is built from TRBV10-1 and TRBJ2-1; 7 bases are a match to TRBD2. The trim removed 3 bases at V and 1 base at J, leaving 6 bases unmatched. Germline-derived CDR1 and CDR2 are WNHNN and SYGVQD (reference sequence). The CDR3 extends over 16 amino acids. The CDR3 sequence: CASSEIGGGSYNEQFF. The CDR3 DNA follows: TGCGCCAGCAGTGAAATTGGGGGGGGGTCCTACAATGAGCAGTTCTTC.

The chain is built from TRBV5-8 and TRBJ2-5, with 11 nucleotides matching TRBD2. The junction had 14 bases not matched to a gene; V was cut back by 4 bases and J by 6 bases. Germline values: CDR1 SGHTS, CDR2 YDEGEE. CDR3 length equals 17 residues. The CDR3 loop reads CASSPSATSGARKTQYF. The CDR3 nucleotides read TGTGCCAGCAGCCCCAGCGCGACTAGCGGGGCCAGGAAGACCCAGTACTTC. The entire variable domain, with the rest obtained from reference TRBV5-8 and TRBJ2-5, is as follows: EAGVTQSPTHLIKTRGQQATLRCSPISGHTSVYWYQQALGLGLQFLLWYDEGEERNRGNFPPRFSGRQFPNYSSELNVNALELEDSALYLCASSPSATSGARKTQYFGPGTRLLVL.

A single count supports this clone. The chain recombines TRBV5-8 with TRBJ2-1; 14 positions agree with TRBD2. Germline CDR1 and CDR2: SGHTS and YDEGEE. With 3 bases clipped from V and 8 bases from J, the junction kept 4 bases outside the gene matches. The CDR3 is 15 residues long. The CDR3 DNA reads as TGTGCCAGCAGCTCCGGGACTAGCGGGAGCCATGAGCAGTTCTTC. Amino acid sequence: CASSSGTSGSHEQFF. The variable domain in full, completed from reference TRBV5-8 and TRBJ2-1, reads EAGVTQSPTHLIKTRGQQATLRCSPISGHTSVYWYQQALGLGLQFLLWYDEGEERNRGNFPPRFSGRQFPNYSSELNVNALELEDSALYLCASSSGTSGSHEQFFGPGTRLTVL.

Written as DNA, the CDR3 is TGTGCCAGCAGCTCCCGACAGGGGTTGGTTACGCCTGGGGCCAACGTCCTGACTTTC. Amino acids: CASSSRQGLVTPGANVLTF. This sequence joins TRBV9 and TRBJ2-6; the match to TRBD1 covers 8 bases. The CDR3 extends over 19 amino acids. CDR1 and CDR2 from the germline V gene are SGDLS and YYNGEE. Trimming at V came to 4 bases and at J to 2 bases, leaving 14 bases not matched to a gene.

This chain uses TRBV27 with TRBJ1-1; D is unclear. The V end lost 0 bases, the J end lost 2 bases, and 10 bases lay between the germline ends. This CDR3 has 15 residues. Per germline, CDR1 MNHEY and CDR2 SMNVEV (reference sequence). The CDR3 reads CASSLSPGSNTEAFF. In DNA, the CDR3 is TGTGCCAGCAGTTTATCTCCAGGCTCTAACACTGAAGCTTTCTTT.

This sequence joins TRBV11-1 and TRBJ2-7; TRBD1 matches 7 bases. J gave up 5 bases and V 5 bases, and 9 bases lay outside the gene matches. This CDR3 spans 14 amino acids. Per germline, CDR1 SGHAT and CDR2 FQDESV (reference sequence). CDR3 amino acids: CASSDRVRRDEQYF. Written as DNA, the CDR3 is TGTGCCAGCAGCGACAGGGTGAGGCGGGACGAGCAGTACTTC.

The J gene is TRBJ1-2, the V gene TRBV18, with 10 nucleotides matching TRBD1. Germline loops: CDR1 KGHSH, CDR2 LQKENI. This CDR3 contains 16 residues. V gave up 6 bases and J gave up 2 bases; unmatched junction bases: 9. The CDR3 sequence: CASSPKGGQGNYGYTF. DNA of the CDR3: TGTGCCAGCTCCCCCAAGGGGGGACAGGGGAACTATGGCTACACCTTC. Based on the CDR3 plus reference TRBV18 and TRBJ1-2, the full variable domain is NAGVMQNPRHLVRRRGQEARLRCSPMKGHSHVYWYRQLPEEGLKFMVYLQKENIIDESGMPKERFSAEFPKEGPSILRIQQVVRGDSAAYFCASSPKGGQGNYGYTFGSGTRLTVV.

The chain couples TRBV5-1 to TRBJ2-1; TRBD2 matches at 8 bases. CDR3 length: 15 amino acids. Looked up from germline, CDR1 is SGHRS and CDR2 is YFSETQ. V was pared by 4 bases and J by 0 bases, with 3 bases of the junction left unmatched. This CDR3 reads CASSVSGSSYNEQFF. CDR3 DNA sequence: TGCGCCAGCAGCGTAAGCGGGAGCTCCTACAATGAGCAGTTCTTC.